The 17 T cell receptor beta chains reported below all come from one sample, sequenced in a study of T cells in tumors after PD-1 blockade. Repertoires were generated with immunoSEQ multiplex PCR, while TCRdb's copy carries only in-frame clones and drops some. The profile shows some 66,000 clones, 74% of them singletons. Sequenced here: PBMCs, sampled after anti-PD-1 treatment. These receptor sequences come from a human donor with basal cell carcinoma.

The rearrangement links TRBV15 to TRBJ1-2, with D possibly being TRBD1 (5 bases). CDR3 length: 15 residues. The ends were cut back, 0 bases at V and 6 bases at J, with 14 bases in the middle. Germline CDR1 is LNHNV and CDR2 is YYDKDF (reference sequence). CDR3: CATSREHSPGDGYTF. CDR3 in DNA: TGTGCCACCAGCAGAGAGCACAGCCCGGGGGATGGCTACACCTTC.

The chain links TRBV18 to TRBJ1-1, with 9 bases matching TRBD1. The CDR3 totals 14 residues. CDR1 is KGHSH, CDR2 LQKENI, per germline. Trimming removed 5 bases from V and 4 bases from J; junction bases left unmatched: 5. The CDR3 region is CASSTDRGSTEAFF. The CDR3 coding sequence is TGTGCCAGCTCAACGGACAGGGGATCCACTGAAGCTTTCTTT.

This clone was detected only once. The chain is built from TRBV5-4 and TRBJ2-7; D perhaps matches TRBD1 (5 bases). The CDR3 has 13 amino acids. Germline V gives CDR1 SGHNT, CDR2 YYREEE (reference sequence). The DNA for the CDR3 is TGTGCTACCAAGGGGTTTTTAAACTACGAGCAGTACTTC. The encoded protein is CATKGFLNYEQYF. Together with reference TRBV5-4 and TRBJ2-7, the CDR3 gives the full variable domain: ETGVTQSPTHLIKTRGQQVTLRCSSQSGHNTVSWYQQALGQGPQFIFQYYREEENGRGNFPPRFSGLQFPNYSSELNVNALELDDSALYLCATKGFLNYEQYFGPGTRLTVT.

In its sample, this clone was seen once. V is TRBV7-6 and J is TRBJ2-7, with D possibly TRBD1 on 6 matching bases. CDR1 SGHVS and CDR2 FNYEAQ come from the germline V gene. The V end was cut by 4 bases, the J end by 2 bases, with 12 bases between. This CDR3 is built from 14 residues. The CDR3 DNA is TGTGCCAGCAGCTCCCGGACAGACCCCTACGAGCAGTACTTC. This encodes CASSSRTDPYEQYF. Looking up the rest from reference TRBV7-6 and TRBJ2-7 gives the full variable domain: GAGVSQSPRYKVTKRGQDVALRCDPISGHVSLYWYRQALGQGPEFLTYFNYEAQQDKSGLPNDRFSAERPEGSISTLTIQRTEQRDSAMYRCASSSRTDPYEQYFGPGTRLTVT.

The V and J genes are TRBV24-1 and TRBJ2-1; D could derive from TRBD1 or TRBD2 (5 bases each). Deletions cut 1 base from V and 5 bases from J, with 11 bases between. This CDR3 region has 15 residues. Looked up from germline, CDR1 is KGHDR and CDR2 is SFDVKD. CDR3 in DNA: TGTGCCACCAGTGATTTCGCTTTGGGGGACAATGAGCAGTTCTTC. Protein sequence: CATSDFALGDNEQFF.

The V call is TRBV6-5, the J call TRBJ2-7, with 8 positions matching TRBD2. The CDR3 runs to 14 residues. J gave up 7 bases and V 6 bases, and 11 bases lay outside the gene matches. Germline lookup yields CDR1 MNHEY and CDR2 SVGAGI. The CDR3 loop reads CASRTTGGAGEQYF. DNA of the CDR3: TGTGCCAGCAGAACAACCGGGGGGGCGGGGGAGCAGTACTTC.

The chain combines TRBV7-2 with TRBJ2-2; D tentatively reads TRBD1 or TRBD2 (5 bases each). V lost 3 bases to trimming and J lost 5 bases, with 13 bases between them. Germline V CDR1 and CDR2: SGHTA, FQGNSA. CDR3 length: 15 residues. The chain's CDR3 is CASSFEGRGTGELFF. Here the CDR3 DNA reads TGTGCCAGCAGCTTTGAGGGACGTGGGACCGGGGAGCTGTTTTTT.

This clone was observed a handful of times. The V gene is TRBV5-1, the J gene TRBJ1-1, with 7 bases that match TRBD1. J gave up 0 bases and V 3 bases, and 2 bases lay outside the gene matches. Germline loops: CDR1 SGHRS, CDR2 YFSETQ. CDR3 length equals 14 residues. The CDR3 DNA is TGCGCCAGCAGCTGGGGACAGTTGAACACTGAAGCTTTCTTT. It is translated as CASSWGQLNTEAFF.

The chain uses TRBV29-1 and TRBJ2-7; 10 nucleotides line up with TRBD1. This CDR3 comprises 13 residues. The J segment lost 6 bases and the V segment lost 6 bases, leaving 8 bases of the junction unmatched. Germline loops: CDR1 SQVTM, CDR2 ANQGSEA. CDR3 nucleotide sequence: TGCAGCGTCTCATTAGACAGGGGGCTCGAGCAGTACTTC. Translated, it gives CSVSLDRGLEQYF.

The genes are TRBV6-2 or TRBV6-3 and TRBJ2-1; a weak D match, TRBD1 (5 bases). With 2 bases removed from V and 6 bases from J, the gap between germline ends came to 11 bases. Germline lookup yields CDR1 MNHEY and CDR2 SVGEGT. The length of the CDR3 is 14 residues. The CDR3 nucleotides are TGTGCCAGCAGTTACCTCGAAAGGGGCAATGAGCAGTTCTTC. It yields the protein CASSYLERGNEQFF.

The V call is TRBV11-3, the J call TRBJ2-2, with D possibly matching TRBD2 (5 bases). Trimming left V 6 bases short and J 0 bases short, with 11 bases between. Germline V gene lookup returns CDR1 SGHNT and CDR2 YENEEA. This CDR3 has 15 amino acids. CDR3 in amino acids: CASSPGLANTGELFF. In DNA, the CDR3 is TGTGCCAGCAGTCCAGGACTGGCGAACACCGGGGAGCTGTTTTTT.

The chain has TRBV2 and TRBJ1-3; possibly TRBD1 for D (5 bases). In germline, CDR1 is SNHLY, CDR2 FYNNEI. The CDR3 is made up of 15 amino acids. V lost 7 bases and J 3 bases, leaving 16 bases between the germline ends. The CDR3 sequence: CASKGVRGIGNTIYF. As DNA, the CDR3 is TGTGCCAGCAAAGGGGTGCGGGGTATTGGAAACACCATATATTTT.

V is TRBV7-9 and J is TRBJ2-5; D may be TRBD1 (5 bases). Germline V CDR1 and CDR2: SEHNR, FQNEAQ (reference sequence). The CDR3 is 14 amino acids. V gave up 1 base and J gave up 7 bases, with 13 bases separating them. The CDR3 nucleotides are TGTGCCAGCAGCTTAGACAGGCCGCCGGGGACCCAGTACTTC. Amino acids: CASSLDRPPGTQYF.

A remark on this clone: The sample has other DNA sequences that encode this CDR3 too. The chain links TRBV5-1 to TRBJ2-3; TRBD2 matches at 7 bases. CDR3 length: 16 residues. V lost 3 bases, J lost 1 base, and 8 bases stayed unmatched. Germline V lookup: CDR1 SGHRS, CDR2 YFSETQ. For the CDR3, the DNA is TGCGCCAGCAGCTCAGGCGGTCGGGGGGGCACAGATACGCAGTATTTT. Translated: CASSSGGRGGTDTQYF.

This clone was detected once. The V call is TRBV6-5, the J call TRBJ2-1; 7 bases agree with TRBD1. V lost 5 bases to trimming and J lost 0 bases; unmatched junction nucleotides: 4. Germline values: CDR1 MNHEY, CDR2 SVGAGI. The CDR3 sequence is 15 residues long. CDR3 nucleotide sequence: TGTGCCAGCAGTCTGGACAGGAACTCCTACAATGAGCAGTTCTTC. Its translation is CASSLDRNSYNEQFF.

Only a few counts were recorded for this clone. The V call is TRBV6-6, the J call TRBJ1-4; 9 bases line up with TRBD1. The V and J ends lost 6 bases and 8 bases, in that order; junction bases with no gene match: 7. The CDR3 is 14 amino acids. Per the germline V gene, CDR1 is MNHNY and CDR2 is SVGAGI (reference sequence). The CDR3 bases are TGTGCCAGCAGATTTACAGGGGGCGGCGAAAAACTGTTTTTT. Translated: CASRFTGGGEKLFF.

This sequence joins TRBV10-3 and TRBJ1-1; 10 nucleotides match TRBD1. J lost 5 bases, V lost 7 bases, and 7 bases had no gene match. Germline V gives CDR1 ENHRY, CDR2 SYGVKD. CDR3 length equals 14 residues. In DNA, the CDR3 is TGTGCCATCACCAGACAGGGGGCTGGAACTGAAGCTTTCTTT. The encoded protein is CAITRQGAGTEAFF.